This T cell receptor (beta chain) was identified in a study of cytomegalovirus exposure and HLA in healthy donors. Across the study: Within the Caucasian-associated ancestry cluster were roughly 82% of the approximately 390 genotyped donors. General study results and limits: Data from an earlier analysis indicated that most TCR beta V segments were productive either about 87% or about 30% of the time. Several top significant clusters appeared, in a later analysis, to be linked to common viral pathogens. TCR sequences were mostly rare, though some public TCRs occurred in many donors.

Concerning this clone itself: Its antigen is unknown.

CDR1 and CDR2 from the germline V gene are SGHTA and FQGNSA. With V trimmed by 1 base and J by 4 bases, 5 bases remained unmatched. This CDR3 contains 16 residues. The PCR contained 60 Vbeta and 13 Jbeta primers. The table came from immunoSEQ multiplex PCR; TCRdb's copy has only in-frame clones and leaves some out. The repertoire holds 100,000 to 150,000 clones, with more than 80% as singletons. Source material: PBMCs. The clonotype originates from a man between 25 and 39 years old in good health and CMV-seropositive. This chain joins TRBV7-2 and TRBJ2-5; 11 bases are a match to TRBD2. CDR3 bases: TGTGCCAGCAGCTTAGGTAGCGGGGGGGCCGGAGAGACCCAGTACTTC. This encodes CASSLGSGGAGETQYF.